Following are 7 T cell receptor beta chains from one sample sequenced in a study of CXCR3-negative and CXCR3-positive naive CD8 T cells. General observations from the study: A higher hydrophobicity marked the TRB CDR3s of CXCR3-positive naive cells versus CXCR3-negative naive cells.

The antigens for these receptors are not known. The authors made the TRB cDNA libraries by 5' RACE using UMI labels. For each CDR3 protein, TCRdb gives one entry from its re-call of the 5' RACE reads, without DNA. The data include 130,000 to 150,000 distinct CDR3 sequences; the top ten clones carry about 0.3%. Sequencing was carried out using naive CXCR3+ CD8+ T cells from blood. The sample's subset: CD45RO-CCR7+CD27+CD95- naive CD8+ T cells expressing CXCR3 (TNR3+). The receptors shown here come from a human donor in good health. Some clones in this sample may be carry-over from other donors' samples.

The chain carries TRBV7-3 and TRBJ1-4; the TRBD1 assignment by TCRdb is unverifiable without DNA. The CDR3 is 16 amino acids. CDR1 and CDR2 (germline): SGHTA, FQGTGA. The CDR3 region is CASSSLGGKGDEKLFF.

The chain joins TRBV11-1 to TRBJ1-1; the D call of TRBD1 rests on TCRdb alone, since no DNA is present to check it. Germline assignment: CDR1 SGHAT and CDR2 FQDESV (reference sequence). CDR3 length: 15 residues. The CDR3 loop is CASSPGRGMNTEAFF.

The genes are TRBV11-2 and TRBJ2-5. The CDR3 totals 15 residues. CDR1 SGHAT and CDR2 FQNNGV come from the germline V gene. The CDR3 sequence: CASSLAVRLQETQYF. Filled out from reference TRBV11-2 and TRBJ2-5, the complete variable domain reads EAGVAQSPRYKIIEKRQSVAFWCNPISGHATLYWYQQILGQGPKLLIQFQNNGVVDDSQLPKDRFSAERLKGVDSTLKIQPAKLEDSAVYLCASSLAVRLQETQYFGPGTRLLVL.

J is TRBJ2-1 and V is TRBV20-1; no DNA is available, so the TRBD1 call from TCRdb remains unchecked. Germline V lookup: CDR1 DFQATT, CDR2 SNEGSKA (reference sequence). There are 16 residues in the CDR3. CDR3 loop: CSARDLTGGNYNEQFF.

Here the CDR3 reads CASSQEKTGRDGYTF. This sequence joins TRBV4-3 and TRBJ1-2; the D call from TCRdb, TRBD1, cannot be confirmed without DNA. The CDR3 has 15 residues. Germline V gene data show CDR1 as LGHNA and CDR2 as YSLEER.

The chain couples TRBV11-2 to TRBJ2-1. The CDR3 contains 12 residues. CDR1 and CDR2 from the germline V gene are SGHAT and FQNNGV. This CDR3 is CASSPPNNEQFF.

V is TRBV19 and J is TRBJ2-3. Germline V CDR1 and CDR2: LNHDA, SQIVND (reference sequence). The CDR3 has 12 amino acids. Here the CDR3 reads CASSGSTDTQYF.